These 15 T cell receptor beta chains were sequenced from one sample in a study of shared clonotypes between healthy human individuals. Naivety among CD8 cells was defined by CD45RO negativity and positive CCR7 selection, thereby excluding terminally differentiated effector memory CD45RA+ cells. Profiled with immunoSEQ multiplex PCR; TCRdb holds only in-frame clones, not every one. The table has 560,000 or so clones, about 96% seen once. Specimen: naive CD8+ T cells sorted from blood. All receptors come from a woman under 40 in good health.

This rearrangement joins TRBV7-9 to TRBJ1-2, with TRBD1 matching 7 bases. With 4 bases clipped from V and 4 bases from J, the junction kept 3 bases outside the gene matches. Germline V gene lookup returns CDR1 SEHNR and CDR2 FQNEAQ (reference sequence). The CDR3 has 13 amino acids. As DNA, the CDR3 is TGTGCCAGCAGCTCCGGGACAGTCTATGGCTACACCTTC. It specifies CASSSGTVYGYTF.

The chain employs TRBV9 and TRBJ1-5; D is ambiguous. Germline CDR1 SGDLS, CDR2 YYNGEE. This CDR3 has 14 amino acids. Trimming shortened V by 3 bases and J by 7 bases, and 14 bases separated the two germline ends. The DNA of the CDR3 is TGTGCCAGCAGCGAGAGGACTGTTGAGCAGCCCCAGCATTTT. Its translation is CASSERTVEQPQHF.

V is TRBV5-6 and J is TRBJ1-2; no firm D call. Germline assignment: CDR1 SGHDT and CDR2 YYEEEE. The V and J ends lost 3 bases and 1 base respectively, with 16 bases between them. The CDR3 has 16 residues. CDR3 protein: CASSSTRWQVNYGYTF. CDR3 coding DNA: TGTGCCAGCAGCTCCACCCGGTGGCAGGTTAACTATGGCTACACCTTC.

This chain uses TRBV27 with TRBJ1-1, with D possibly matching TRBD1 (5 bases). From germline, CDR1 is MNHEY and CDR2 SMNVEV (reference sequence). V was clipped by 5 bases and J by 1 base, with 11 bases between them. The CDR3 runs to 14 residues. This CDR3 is CASSIGTWNTEAFF. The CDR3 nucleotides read TGTGCCAGCAGTATCGGGACCTGGAACACTGAAGCTTTCTTT.

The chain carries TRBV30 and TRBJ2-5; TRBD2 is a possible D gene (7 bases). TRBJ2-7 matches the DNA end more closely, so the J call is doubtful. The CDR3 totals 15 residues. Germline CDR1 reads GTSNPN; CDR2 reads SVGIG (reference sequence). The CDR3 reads CAWSPFFGGHYEQYF. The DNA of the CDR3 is TGTGCCTGGAGTCCCTTTTTCGGGGGGCACTACGAGCAGTACTTC.

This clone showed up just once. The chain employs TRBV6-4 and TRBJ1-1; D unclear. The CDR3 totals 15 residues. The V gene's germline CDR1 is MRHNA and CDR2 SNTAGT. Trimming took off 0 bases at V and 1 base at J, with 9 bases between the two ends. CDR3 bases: TGTGCCAGCAGTGACTCAAGGCTAAAGAACACTGAAGCTTTCTTT. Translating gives CASSDSRLKNTEAFF.

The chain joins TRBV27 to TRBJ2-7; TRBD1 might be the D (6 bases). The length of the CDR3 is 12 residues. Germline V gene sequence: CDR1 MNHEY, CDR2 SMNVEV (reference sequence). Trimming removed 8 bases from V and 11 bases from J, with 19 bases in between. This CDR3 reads CASGWGPEAKYF. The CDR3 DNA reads TGTGCCAGCGGGTGGGGGCCCGAGGCGAAGTACTTC.

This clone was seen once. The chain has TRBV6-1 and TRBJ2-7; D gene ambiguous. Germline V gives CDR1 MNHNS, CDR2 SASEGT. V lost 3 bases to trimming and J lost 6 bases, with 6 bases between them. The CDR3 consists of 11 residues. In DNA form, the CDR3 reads TGTGCCAGCAGTGATAGCTTCGAGCAGTACTTC. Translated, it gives CASSDSFEQYF.

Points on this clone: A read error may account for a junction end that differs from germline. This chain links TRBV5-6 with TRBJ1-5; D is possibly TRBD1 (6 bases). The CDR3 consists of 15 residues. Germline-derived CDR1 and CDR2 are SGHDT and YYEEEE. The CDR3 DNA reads TGTGCCAGCAGTTTGGGACACTATAGCAATCAGCCCCAGCATTTT. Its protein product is CASSLGHYSNQPQHF.

The CDR3 loop reads CASGEQGSGANVLTF. The CDR3 DNA reads TGTGCCAGCGGAGAACAGGGCTCTGGGGCCAACGTCCTGACTTTC. The gene calls are TRBV28 and TRBJ2-6; D is perhaps TRBD1 (6 bases). Trimming took off 8 bases at V and 0 bases at J, with 11 bases between the two ends. Germline loops: CDR1 MDHEN, CDR2 SYDVKM. The CDR3 totals 15 residues.

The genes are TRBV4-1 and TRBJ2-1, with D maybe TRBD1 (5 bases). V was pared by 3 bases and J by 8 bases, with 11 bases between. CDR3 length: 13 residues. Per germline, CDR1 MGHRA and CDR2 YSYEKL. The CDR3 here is CASSHKQGYEQFF. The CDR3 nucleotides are TGCGCCAGCAGCCATAAGCAGGGCTATGAGCAGTTCTTC.

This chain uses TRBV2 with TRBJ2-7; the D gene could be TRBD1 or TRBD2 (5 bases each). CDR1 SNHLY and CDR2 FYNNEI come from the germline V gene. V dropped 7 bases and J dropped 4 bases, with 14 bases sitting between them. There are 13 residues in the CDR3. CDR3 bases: TGTGCCAGCAAGCAGGGACCTTTTTACGAGCAGTACTTC. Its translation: CASKQGPFYEQYF.

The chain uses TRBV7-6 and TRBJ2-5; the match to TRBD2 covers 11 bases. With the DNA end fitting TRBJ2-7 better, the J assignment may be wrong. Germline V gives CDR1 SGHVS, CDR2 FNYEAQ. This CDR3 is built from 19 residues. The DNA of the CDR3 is TGTGCCAGCAGCTTAGCGACTAGCGGGGTCCCGGGTGTCGCGTACGAGCAGTACTTC. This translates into CASSLATSGVPGVAYEQYF.

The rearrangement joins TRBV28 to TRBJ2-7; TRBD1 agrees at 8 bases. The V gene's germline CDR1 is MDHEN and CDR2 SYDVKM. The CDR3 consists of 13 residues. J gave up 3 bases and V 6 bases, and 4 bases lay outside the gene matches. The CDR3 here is CASSRDRFYEQYF. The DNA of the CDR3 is TGTGCCAGCAGCCGGGACAGGTTCTACGAGCAGTACTTC.

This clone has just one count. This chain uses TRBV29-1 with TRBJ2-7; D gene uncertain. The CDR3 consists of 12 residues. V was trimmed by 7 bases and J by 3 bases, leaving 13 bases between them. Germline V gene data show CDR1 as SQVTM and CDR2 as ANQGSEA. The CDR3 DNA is TGCAGCGCCGAGGCTGAAAGCTACGAGCAGTACTTC. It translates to CSAEAESYEQYF.